The rows below give T cell receptor beta chains drawn from one sample of a study of technical replicates of blood from several donors. Profiling relied on immunoSEQ multiplex PCR, and the TCRdb table lists in-frame clones only, not all of them. The sample holds some 80,000 clones, roughly four fifths seen once. Sequences were obtained from PBMCs. The receptor source for this set is a human donor in good health. Some clones in this sample may be carry-over from other donors' samples. Each CDR3 is given with its conserved first and last residue. Each record gives: V gene, J gene, CDR3 protein.

TRBV10-3,TRBJ2-1,CAISVSRTAYNEQFF
TRBV7-9,TRBJ1-4,CASSPNRGGATNEKLFF
TRBV5-1,TRBJ2-5,CASSLVQWETQYF
TRBV4-1,TRBJ2-1,CASSPSGSGEYNEQFF
TRBV5-1,TRBJ2-5,CASSWAQETQYF
TRBV21-1,TRBJ2-3,CASSRNRQGSSTDTQYF
TRBV30,TRBJ2-1,CAWRGAGGYNEQFF
TRBV5-4,TRBJ2-5,CASSYGGFQGALGETQYF
TRBV18,TRBJ2-5,CASSPRQGETQYF
TRBV7-2,TRBJ2-3,CASSSQGTSGGGRTDTQYF
TRBV2,TRBJ2-7,CAIGQGKGEQYF
TRBV4-3,TRBJ2-1,CASSQDVLAGGNEQFF
TRBV12-2,TRBJ2-7,CASRLVFWGGPHEQYF
TRBV18,TRBJ1-3,CASSPGDSRRDTIYF
TRBV30,TRBJ2-7,CAWTGGYEQYF
TRBV7-9,TRBJ1-1,CASSLVFTEMNTEAFF
TRBV19,TRBJ1-1,CASSTRNTEAFF
TRBV4-3,TRBJ2-5,CASSQDWRLANLGEETQYF
TRBV27,TRBJ2-1,CASSPTGAQRDEQFF
TRBV6-1,TRBJ1-3,CASSEARQGTNTIYF
TRBV5-4,TRBJ1-1,CASSLGAGANTEAFF
TRBV15,TRBJ1-5,CATSAQNQPQHF
TRBV7-9,TRBJ2-7,CASSWGQGQEQYF
TRBV19,TRBJ1-1,CASSINQGNEAFF
TRBV7-3,TRBJ2-5,CASSARTGTQETQYF
TRBV2,TRBJ1-1,CASRADRTDTEAFF
TRBV2,TRBJ1-2,CASSGYRTVLGGYTF
TRBV19,TRBJ2-1,CASSIVRVSYNEQFF
TRBV27,TRBJ1-4,CASSTRQGRGGEKLFF
TRBV10-1,TRBJ2-7,CASRDRAYEQYF
TRBV29-1,TRBJ1-1,CSVRNTEAFF
TRBV6-5,.,CASSYTGTEYEQYF
TRBV30,TRBJ2-3,CAWSEWQAGAGTQYF
TRBV5-6,TRBJ1-1,CASRGVGARGIGEAFF
TRBV5-4,TRBJ2-5,CASSSDRGLQETQYF
TRBV13,TRBJ2-3,CASSPGTSGSTDTQYF
TRBV18,TRBJ2-1,CASDSGSGNEQFF
TRBV19,TRBJ2-5,CASRTSGGGETQYF
TRBV19,TRBJ1-1,CASSIGRQEFNTEAFF
TRBV19,TRBJ2-1,CASSPRTTSLGRNEQFF
TRBV7-6,TRBJ1-3,CASSSRPGSGNTIYF
TRBV5-4,TRBJ1-6,CASSPGQGNSPLHF
TRBV20-1,TRBJ2-1,CSAGPYNEQFF
TRBV5-4,TRBJ2-3,CASSLGAGVTDTQYF
TRBV5-1,TRBJ2-1,CASSLEGGGYNEQFF
TRBV11-2,TRBJ2-2,CASSQGTRWNTGELFF
TRBV7-8,TRBJ1-1,CASSSDRNTEAFF
TRBV7-9,TRBJ2-3,CASSLLAASTDTQYF
TRBV5-4,TRBJ2-1,CASSFERGVTYNEQFF
TRBV4-1,TRBJ2-3,CASSQDSASGISDTQYF
TRBV7-9,TRBJ1-4,CASQRADRGEGEKLFF
TRBV6-6,TRBJ2-1,CASSPLAGGQTHEQFF
TRBV7-9,TRBJ2-7,CASSFTESSYEQYF